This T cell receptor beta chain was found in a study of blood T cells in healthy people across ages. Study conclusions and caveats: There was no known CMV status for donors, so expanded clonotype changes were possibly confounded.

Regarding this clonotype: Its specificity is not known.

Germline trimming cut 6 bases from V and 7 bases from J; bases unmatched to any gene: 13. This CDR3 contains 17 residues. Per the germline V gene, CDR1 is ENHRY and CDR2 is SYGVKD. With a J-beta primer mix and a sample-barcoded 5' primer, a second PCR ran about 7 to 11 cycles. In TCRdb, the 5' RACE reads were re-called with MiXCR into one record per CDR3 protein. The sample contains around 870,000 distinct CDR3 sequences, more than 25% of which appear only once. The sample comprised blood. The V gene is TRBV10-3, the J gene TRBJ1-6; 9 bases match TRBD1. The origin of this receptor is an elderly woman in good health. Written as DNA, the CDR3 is TGTGCCATCAGGGAAACCGGGACAGGGAATCCCAATTCACCCCTCCACTTT. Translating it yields CAIRETGTGNPNSPLHF.